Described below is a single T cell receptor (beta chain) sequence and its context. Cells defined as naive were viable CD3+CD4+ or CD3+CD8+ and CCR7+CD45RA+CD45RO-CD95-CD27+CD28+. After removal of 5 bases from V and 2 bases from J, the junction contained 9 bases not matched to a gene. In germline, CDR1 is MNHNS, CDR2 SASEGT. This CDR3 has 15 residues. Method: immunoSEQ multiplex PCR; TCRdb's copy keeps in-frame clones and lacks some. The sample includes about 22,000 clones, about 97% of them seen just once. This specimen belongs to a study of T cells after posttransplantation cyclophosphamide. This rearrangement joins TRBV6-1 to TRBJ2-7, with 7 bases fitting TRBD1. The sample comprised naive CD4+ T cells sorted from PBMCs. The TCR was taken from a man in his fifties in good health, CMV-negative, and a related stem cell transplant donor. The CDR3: CASSPEQGITYEQYF. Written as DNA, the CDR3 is TGTGCCAGCAGTCCCGAACAGGGGATCACCTACGAGCAGTACTTC.